This section outlines one T cell receptor beta chain sequence together with its context. Its cognate antigen is unknown. The data stem from a study of OX40 agonist ivuxolimab in advanced cancers. Study summary: Ivuxolimab, an antibody acting as an agonist of OX40 (CD134), was used to treat patients. Past anti-PD-1, anti-PD-L1 or anti-CTLA-4 therapy was accepted, and roughly 37% had received some. Broader study findings: In the 0.1-3.0 mg/kg groups, partial responders showed among the lowest expansion.

Using immunoSEQ multiplex PCR, the repertoire was profiled, and TCRdb retains in-frame clones only, with some absent. The sample yields just under 75,000 clones, roughly nine tenths seen once. The sequencing here drew on CD4+ or CD8+ T cells sorted from blood, taken in a trial of the OX40 agonist ivuxolimab. This sequence originates from an adult with an advanced solid tumor such as melanoma, head and neck, liver or kidney cancer.

This chain's CDR3 is CASSLPGFGNTEAFF. Here the CDR3 DNA reads TGTGCCAGCAGCCTACCGGGGTTTGGGAACACTGAAGCTTTCTTT. The chain links TRBV2 to TRBJ1-1; D is unclear. The ends were cut back, 6 bases at V and 1 base at J, with 15 bases in the middle. The CDR3 spans 15 residues. Germline CDR1 SNHLY, CDR2 FYNNEI.